Detailed here is one T cell receptor (beta chain). The sample belongs to a study of blood T cell repertoires in COVID-19. The overall study: COVID-19 samples, acute and convalescent, were from the United States, Italy and Spain. The cDNA or gDNA used as material had been derived from T cells, B-cell-depleted T cells, or PBMCs.

Original handling: The assay estimated nucleated cells by amplifying reference gene primers. The table came from immunoSEQ multiplex PCR; TCRdb's copy has only in-frame clones and leaves some out. The V and J calls and clone size were taken over from that table, and D and trimming were inferred from the DNA. Here the sample spans nearly 55,000 clones, around 84% being singletons. The ends were cut back, 5 bases at V and 0 bases at J, with 12 bases in the middle. The CDR3 sequence is 15 residues long. Germline V gene sequence: CDR1 SGHAT, CDR2 FQNNGV. The clonotype originates from a man between 65 and 85 years old with active COVID-19. This sequence joins TRBV11-2 and TRBJ2-3; D might be TRBD1 (5 bases). The sequencing input was peripheral blood. This chain's CDR3 is CASSRQITSTDTQYF. In DNA, the CDR3 is TGTGCCAGCAGCCGACAGATAACTAGCACAGATACGCAGTATTTT.